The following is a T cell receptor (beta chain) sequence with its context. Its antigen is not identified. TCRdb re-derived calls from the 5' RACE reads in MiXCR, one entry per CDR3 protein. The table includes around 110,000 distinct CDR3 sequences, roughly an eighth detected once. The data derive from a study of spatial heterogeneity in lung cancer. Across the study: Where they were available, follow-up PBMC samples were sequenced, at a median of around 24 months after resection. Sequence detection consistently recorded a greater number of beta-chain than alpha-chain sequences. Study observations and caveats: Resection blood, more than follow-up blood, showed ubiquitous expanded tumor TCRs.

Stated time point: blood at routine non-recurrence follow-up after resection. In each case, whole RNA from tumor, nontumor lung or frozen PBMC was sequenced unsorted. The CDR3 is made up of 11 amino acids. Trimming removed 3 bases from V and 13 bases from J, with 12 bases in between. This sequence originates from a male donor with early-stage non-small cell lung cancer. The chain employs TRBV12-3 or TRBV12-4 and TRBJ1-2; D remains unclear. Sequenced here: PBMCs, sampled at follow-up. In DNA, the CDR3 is TGTGCCAGCAGTTTCGACACCGGCGGCACCTTC. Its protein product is CASSFDTGGTF.